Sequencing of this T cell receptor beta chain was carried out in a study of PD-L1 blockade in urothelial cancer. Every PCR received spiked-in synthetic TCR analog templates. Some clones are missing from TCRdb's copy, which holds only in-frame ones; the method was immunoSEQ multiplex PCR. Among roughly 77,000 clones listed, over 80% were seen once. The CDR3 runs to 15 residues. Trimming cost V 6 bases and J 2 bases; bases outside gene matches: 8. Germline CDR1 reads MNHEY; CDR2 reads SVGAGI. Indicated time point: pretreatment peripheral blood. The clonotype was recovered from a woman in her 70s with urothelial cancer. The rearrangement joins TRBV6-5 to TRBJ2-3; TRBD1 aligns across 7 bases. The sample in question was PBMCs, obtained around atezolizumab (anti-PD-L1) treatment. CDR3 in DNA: TGTGCCAGCAGACGACAGGGTGGATCCACAGATACGCAGTATTTT. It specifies CASRRQGGSTDTQYF.